A selection of T cell receptor beta chains follows, all from one sample in a study of cytomegalovirus exposure and HLA in healthy donors. TCRdb's table, derived via immunoSEQ multiplex PCR, lists solely in-frame clones and lacks some. The sample includes 120,000 or so clones, 75% to 80% seen only once; the top ten take 5.5% to 8%. The sequenced sample consisted of PBMCs. All receptors derive from a woman in her thirties or forties in good health and CMV-seronegative. Both conserved end residues are part of each CDR3. D genes are given only for firm matches. Clone size, where shown, is once, few, many, or a class for clones that have expanded.

NA	NA	TRBJ1-6	TRBV6-5	TGTGCCAGTAAATACACTCGGGGGACACCCCTCCACTTT	CASKYTRGTPLHF
NA	NA	TRBJ1-6	TRBV7-2	TGTGCCAGCACCTTTATGGGCCAGAACAATTCACCCCTCCACTTT	CASTFMGQNNSPLHF
NA	NA	TRBJ1-2	TRBV6-6	TGTGCCAGCAGGTACTACGAGGGGGATGGCTACACCTTC	CASRYYEGDGYTF
NA	few	TRBJ2-2	TRBV19	TGTGCCAGTACGGACATAATCGGCACCGGGGAGCTGTTTTTT	CASTDIIGTGELFF
NA	NA	TRBJ1-6	TRBV7-9	TGTGCCAGCAGCTCACGGGACAAGAATAATTCACCCCTCCACTTT	CASSSRDKNNSPLHF
TRBD2	few	TRBJ2-1	TRBV13	TGTGCCAGCACGGATAGACTAGCGGGACCGGAACTATACAATGAGCAGTTCTTC	CASTDRLAGPELYNEQFF
NA	few	TRBJ1-4	TRBV6-6	TGTGCCAGCAGTTACCCCCCTGGTAGTAATGAAAAACTGTTTTTT	CASSYPPGSNEKLFF
TRBD1	NA	TRBJ2-5	TRBV7-6	TGTGCCAGCAGCGCCGGACAGGGACGGGGGACCCAGTACTTC	CASSAGQGRGTQYF
TRBD1	few	TRBJ2-5	TRBV6-1	TGTGCCAGCAGTCCAGTCTACAGGGGTGAGACCCAGTACTTC	CASSPVYRGETQYF
NA	NA	TRBJ2-1	TRBV21-1	TGTGCCAGCAGCAAAGGGGGAGAGAAGGGACAGGGGGACAATGAGCAGTTCTTC	CASSKGGEKGQGDNEQFF
TRBD1	NA	TRBJ2-2	TRBV28	TGTGCCAGCAGTTGGACAGGGGGCGCGAACACCGGGGAGCTGTTTTTT	CASSWTGGANTGELFF
NA	NA	TRBJ1-3	TRBV11-2	TGTGCCAGCAGGGATGGGTCGCGGCCAAACACCATATATTTT	CASRDGSRPNTIYF
TRBD2	NA	TRBJ2-1	TRBV4-1	TGCGCCAGCAGCCGAGGGACTAGCGGGAGAGGGGGGCGGGGTGAGCAGTTCTTC	CASSRGTSGRGGRGEQFF
NA	NA	TRBJ2-1	TRBV9	TGTGCCAGCAGCGTAGATGGGGCCGAGCAGTTCTTC	CASSVDGAEQFF
NA	NA	TRBJ1-5	TRBV19	TGTGCCAGTACGGGGCAGGGGCTGTTTAGCAATCAGCCCCAGCATTTT	CASTGQGLFSNQPQHF
TRBD2	few	TRBJ2-5	TRBV5-1	TGCGCCAGCAGCTTTTCTAGCGGGGGGGGTCAAGAGACCCAGTACTTC	CASSFSSGGGQETQYF
NA	NA	TRBJ1-5	TRBV7-3	TGTGCCAGCAGCCCAAGGCGGGTTGTCGGTCATTGGGTGTGGCCCCAGCATTTT	CASSPRRVVGHWVWPQHF
TRBD1	NA	TRBJ2-7	TRBV28	TGTGCCAGCAGCCCACCTACGACAGGGTGGGACGAGCAGTACTTC	CASSPPTTGWDEQYF
TRBD2	NA	TRBJ2-5	TRBV15	TGTGCCACCAGCGCCGGTCTAGCGGGCAAGCAAGAGACCCAGTACTTC	CATSAGLAGKQETQYF
TRBD1	NA	TRBJ1-6	TRBV19	TGTGCCACTACAGGGGGCCATAGCTCCTATAATTCACCCCTCCACTTT	CATTGGHSSYNSPLHF